The source of this T cell receptor (beta chain) is a study of cytomegalovirus exposure and HLA in healthy donors (TCRdb year 2017). Concerning the study at large: According to a later analysis, the roughly 130 validation repertoires were produced on the same platform as the approximately 690 repertoires of the first cohort. The study aimed to test whether cataloging public T cell receptors could reveal signatures of past pathogen exposure. In addition to the first cohort of 650 to 800 subjects, a separate validation cohort of approximately 110 different subjects was used. High-throughput TCR immunosequencing, statistical association of individual TCRs with disease status, and machine learning were combined to predict cytomegalovirus infection status.

About this clone itself: The clone's antigen remains unknown. The input lacks base qualities; no much larger clone sits a single base away.

Donors formed part of the validation cohort, which comprised over a hundred subjects and was distinct from the first cohort of 550 to 850 subjects. Germline trimming amounts to 7 bases on V and 4 bases on J, with 8 as the count of junction bases outside the gene matches. The CDR3 covers 14 residues, taking in both the cysteine and the phenylalanine. Only the CDR3 DNA is retained, 42 bases long and in frame from the first base. Per the germline V gene, MDHEN is the CDR1 and SYDVKM is the CDR2. The investigation overall reported the following: Subsequent analysis determined that TCRs grouped into clusters in the first cohort also showed a tendency toward co-occurrence across the 90 to 150 validation repertoires, and about 94% of cluster scores exceeded 0. Three of the identified cytomegalovirus-associated TCR beta chains were confirmed in vitro to be specific for cytomegalovirus antigens. Most TCR sequences were observed very rarely across donors, whereas some public TCRs were present in many individuals. A later analysis had no HLA typing for the validation cohort, so co-occurrence there was scored across all 110 or so repertoires. In the study, some 160 TCR beta chains were listed as associated with cytomegalovirus. In both the original and validation cohorts, the classifier was reported to diagnose cytomegalovirus status with high specificity and sensitivity. The authors suggested that the approach could potentially be extended to other disease states and immunological phenotypes.

Library generation was performed with the immunoSEQ multiplex PCR assay. The authors' pipeline ran thus. To diagnose cytomegalovirus status from the catalog of TCR beta chain sequences, a statistical classification framework was built. What TCRdb holds here is the immuneACCESS table cut down to in-frame rearrangements. Part of the clones is not present; checked against another copy, under half of the missing clones reflect an unresolved V gene, and the others are unexplained. V and J calls and clone size follow that table, whereas D and trimming were derived from the DNA. Within this sample are over 200,000 clones, with approximately 86% of them counted one time only. The ten largest clones add up to 2.9% of the sample.

Material for sequencing was PBMCs. This clonotype was obtained from a woman aged 18-29 years in good health and CMV-seronegative. The V and J segments used are TRBV28 and TRBJ2-7, with TRBD2 identical over 9 junction bases. CDR3 protein: CASMGSGRLYEQYF. The DNA is as follows: TGTGCCAGCATGGGAAGCGGGAGGCTTTACGAGCAGTACTTC.